The next 17 T cell receptor beta chains were all read from a single sample in a study of T-cell memory formation after mild COVID-19. TCRdb re-derived calls from the 5' RACE reads in MiXCR, one entry per CDR3 protein. The profile shows about 430,000 distinct CDR3 sequences, 20% to 25% of them singletons. Sequenced material: PBMCs or a T cell subset sorted from them (not recorded which). These receptors were obtained from an adult woman who had mild COVID-19 (a few samples of this study predate the infection). Cell type and time point are not known.

This clonotype was seen a few times. This rearrangement joins TRBV15 to TRBJ1-1; D perhaps matches TRBD1 (5 bases). There are 15 residues in the CDR3. From germline, CDR1 is LNHNV and CDR2 YYDKDF (reference sequence). The V end was cut by 0 bases, the J end by 0 bases, with 8 bases between. This chain's CDR3 is CATSRDGDLNTEAFF. The CDR3 region has the DNA TGTGCCACCAGCAGAGATGGGGACCTGAACACTGAAGCTTTCTTT.

CDR3 sequence: CASSGGVPRDRGRGDYGYTF. CDR3 nucleotide sequence: TGTGCCAGCAGTGGTGGGGTACCCCGGGACAGGGGGCGAGGGGACTATGGCTACACCTTC. The rearrangement joins TRBV6-5 to TRBJ1-2, with TRBD1 identical over 12 bases. The ends lost 5 bases at V and 3 bases at J; junction bases unmatched: 19. Germline V gene data show CDR1 as MNHEY and CDR2 as SVGAGI. CDR3 length: 20 residues.

This clonotype was counted a few times. The chain links TRBV7-6 to TRBJ2-3, with TRBD2 matching over 7 bases. V gave up 5 bases and J gave up 2 bases; unmatched junction bases: 13. The CDR3 covers 17 residues. Germline CDR1 reads SGHVS; CDR2 reads FNYEAQ. This chain's CDR3 is CASSQQFVAGYTDTQYF. Written as DNA, the CDR3 is TGTGCCAGCAGCCAACAATTCGTAGCGGGCTACACAGATACGCAGTATTTT.

This clonotype was detected a few times. The chain links TRBV9 to TRBJ1-2; tentative D call: TRBD1 (6 bases). This CDR3 contains 16 residues. Germline values: CDR1 SGDLS, CDR2 YYNGEE. With 0 bases removed from V and 4 bases from J, the gap between germline ends came to 16 bases. The chain's CDR3 is CASSVGDTPSAYGYTF. The CDR3 DNA is TGTGCCAGCAGCGTAGGGGACACCCCGTCGGCCTATGGCTACACCTTC. Combining the CDR3 with reference TRBV9 and TRBJ1-2 gives the whole variable domain DSGVTQTPKHLITATGQRVTLRCSPRSGDLSVYWYQQSLDQGLQFLIQYYNGEERAKGNILERFSAQQFPDLHSELNLSSLELGDSALYFCASSVGDTPSAYGYTFGSGTRLTVV.

This clonotype showed up just a few times. The chain couples TRBV7-9 to TRBJ1-2; D not resolved. CDR3 length equals 14 residues. Trimming pared 2 bases from V and 4 bases from J, leaving 11 bases between. Germline CDR1 SEHNR, CDR2 FQNEAQ (reference sequence). This CDR3 is CASSLRAASYGYTF. The DNA for the CDR3 is TGTGCCAGCAGCTTACGCGCAGCCTCCTATGGCTACACCTTC.

The chain uses TRBV20-1 and TRBJ2-5; 11 positions match TRBD2. The CDR3 is 17 residues long. Germline CDR1 and CDR2: DFQATT and SNEGSKA (reference sequence). The ends lost 5 bases at V and 7 bases at J; junction bases unmatched: 18. The CDR3 DNA reads TGCAGTGCTCCGCCGCCTCTTCTAGCGGGGGGCACCTGGACCCAGTACTTC. Its translation is CSAPPPLLAGGTWTQYF.

The gene calls are TRBV5-6 and TRBJ2-1, with D unresolved. Trimming took 2 bases from V and 7 from J, leaving 10 bases between them. Germline assignment: CDR1 SGHDT and CDR2 YYEEEE. CDR3 length equals 13 residues. The CDR3 loop reads CASSFREGNEQFF. As DNA, the CDR3 is TGTGCCAGCAGCTTTAGGGAAGGGAATGAGCAGTTCTTC. Supplemented by reference TRBV5-6 and TRBJ2-1, the full variable domain reads DAGVTQSPTHLIKTRGQQVTLRCSPKSGHDTVSWYQQALGQGPQFIFQYYEEEERQRGNFPDRFSGHQFPNYSSELNVNALLLGDSALYLCASSFREGNEQFFGPGTRLTVL.

V gene TRBV9 combines with J gene TRBJ1-2; 7 nucleotides match TRBD1. Trimming at V came to 0 bases and at J to 6 bases, leaving 8 bases not matched to a gene. The germline V gene has CDR1 SGDLS and CDR2 YYNGEE. This CDR3 is built from 15 residues. CDR3 protein: CASSVALRGAHGYTF. Here the CDR3 DNA reads TGTGCCAGCAGCGTAGCTCTCAGGGGGGCCCATGGCTACACCTTC. Full variable domain (outside the CDR3, taken from reference TRBV9 and TRBJ1-2): DSGVTQTPKHLITATGQRVTLRCSPRSGDLSVYWYQQSLDQGLQFLIQYYNGEERAKGNILERFSAQQFPDLHSELNLSSLELGDSALYFCASSVALRGAHGYTFGSGTRLTVV.

The V gene is TRBV18, the J gene TRBJ1-2, with D tentatively TRBD1 (5 bases). Germline CDR1 and CDR2: KGHSH and LQKENI. This CDR3 has 16 amino acids. V gave up 0 bases and J gave up 3 bases, with 14 bases separating them. CDR3 residues: CASSPPGRRGDYGYTF. The CDR3 bases are TGTGCCAGCTCACCACCAGGGAGGAGGGGCGACTATGGCTACACCTTC.

This clonotype was found a few times. The chain uses TRBV6-1 and TRBJ1-5, with 11 nucleotides matching TRBD1. V shed 2 bases and J 8 bases; nucleotides not matched to a gene: 8. Germline V gene data show CDR1 as MNHNS and CDR2 as SASEGT. This CDR3 is built from 16 residues. The CDR3 region is CASSESVGTGGEPQHF. Here the CDR3 DNA reads TGTGCCAGCAGTGAATCCGTCGGGACAGGGGGTGAGCCCCAGCATTTT.

This clonotype came up a few times. The chain couples TRBV5-8 to TRBJ1-2, with D possibly matching TRBD1 (6 bases). Between the trimmed V and J ends, which lost 4 bases and 8 bases, there was a span of 12 bases. CDR1 is SGHTS and CDR2 is YDEGEE in the germline V gene. The CDR3 covers 12 residues. The CDR3 DNA follows: TGTGCCAGCAGCCAACAGGGCTTAGGCTACACCTTC. This sequence encodes CASSQQGLGYTF.

This clonotype has just a few counts. V and J are TRBV7-9 and TRBJ2-2; 10 bases fit TRBD2. This CDR3 contains 14 residues. Per the germline V gene, CDR1 is SEHNR and CDR2 is FQNEAQ (reference sequence). The trim removed 7 bases at V and 7 bases at J, leaving 6 bases unmatched. The CDR3 loop is CASTVSGRHGELFF. The CDR3 region has the DNA TGTGCCAGCACCGTTAGCGGGAGGCACGGGGAGCTGTTTTTT.

This clonotype was seen more than once but under ten times. This chain joins TRBV7-9 and TRBJ2-1; possibly TRBD1 or TRBD2 for D (5 bases each). The CDR3 length is 14 residues. V was shortened by 5 bases and J by 6 bases, with 14 bases between the two germline ends. The germline CDR1 and CDR2 sequences are SEHNR and FQNEAQ (reference sequence). For the CDR3, the DNA is TGTGCCAGCAGCGAGGGGCAGGAACGCAATGAGCAGTTCTTC. It encodes CASSEGQERNEQFF.

The genes are TRBV20-1 and TRBJ1-1; D is unresolved. CDR3 length equals 12 residues. Trimming shortened V by 0 bases and J by 1 base, and 3 bases separated the two germline ends. From germline, CDR1 is DFQATT and CDR2 SNEGSKA (reference sequence). The CDR3: CSARDPNTEAFF. CDR3 coding DNA: TGCAGTGCTAGAGATCCGAACACTGAAGCTTTCTTT.

This clonotype has a handful of counts. The V gene is TRBV24-1, the J gene TRBJ2-7, with D perhaps TRBD1 (5 bases). Germline V gene lookup returns CDR1 KGHDR and CDR2 SFDVKD. Trimming shortened V by 5 bases and J by 9 bases, and 16 bases separated the two germline ends. This CDR3 contains 13 residues. The CDR3 reads CATSGEAGFVQYF. Written as DNA, the CDR3 is TGTGCCACCAGTGGTGAGGCAGGGTTTGTGCAGTACTTC.

This clonotype was recorded at least ten times. The chain joins TRBV9 to TRBJ2-1; D unclear. CDR1 is SGDLS and CDR2 is YYNGEE in the germline V gene. This CDR3 region has 15 residues. Trimming shortened V by 3 bases and J by 0 bases, and 10 bases separated the two germline ends. CDR3 amino acids: CASSAQSVSYNEQFF. The DNA for the CDR3 is TGTGCCAGCAGCGCCCAAAGTGTCTCCTACAATGAGCAGTTCTTC.

The chain joins TRBV5-1 to TRBJ2-7, with D hard to call. Deletions cut 0 bases from V and 6 bases from J, with 19 bases between. The germline CDR1 and CDR2 sequences are SGHRS and YFSETQ. This CDR3 has 16 amino acids. CDR3 in amino acids: CASSLGPVAGLSEQYF. The CDR3 nucleotides are TGCGCCAGCAGCTTGGGCCCCGTCGCCGGGCTCTCCGAGCAGTACTTC.